What follows is one T cell receptor (beta chain) and its context. What it binds is unknown. Sequencing was performed with immunoSEQ multiplex PCR; in TCRdb, only in-frame clones are kept and a portion is missing. The table lists approximately 6,300 clones, 70% to 80% of them singletons. These data are taken from a study of T cell repertoires in ileal Crohn's disease. Per the germline V gene, CDR1 is MNHEY and CDR2 is SMNVEV (reference sequence). The CDR3 consists of 16 residues. The J segment lost 1 base and the V segment lost 5 bases, leaving 7 bases of the junction unmatched. Findings and caveats of the study: Mucosal expansions were suggested to be mainly CD8 T cells.

The chain couples TRBV27 to TRBJ2-2, with TRBD1 identical over 7 bases. The clonotype comes from an adult with Crohn's disease. Sequences were obtained from ileal tissue. CDR3 in amino acids: CASSPQTGMNTGELFF. The CDR3 DNA reads as TGTGCCAGCAGTCCTCAGACAGGGATGAACACCGGGGAGCTGTTTTTT.